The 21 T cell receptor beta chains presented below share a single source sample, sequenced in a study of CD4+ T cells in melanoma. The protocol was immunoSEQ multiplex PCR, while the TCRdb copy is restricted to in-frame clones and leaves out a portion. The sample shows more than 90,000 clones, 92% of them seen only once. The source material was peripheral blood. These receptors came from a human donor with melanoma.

CDR3 DNA: TGCGCCAGCAATTGGGGGGGTCGGTCGAACACCGGGGAGCTGTTTTTT. This encodes CASNWGGRSNTGELFF. V and J are TRBV5-1 and TRBJ2-2, with 7 positions matching TRBD2. This CDR3 spans 16 amino acids. Trimming cost V 6 bases and J 0 bases; bases outside gene matches: 8. Germline V CDR1 and CDR2: SGHRS, YFSETQ.

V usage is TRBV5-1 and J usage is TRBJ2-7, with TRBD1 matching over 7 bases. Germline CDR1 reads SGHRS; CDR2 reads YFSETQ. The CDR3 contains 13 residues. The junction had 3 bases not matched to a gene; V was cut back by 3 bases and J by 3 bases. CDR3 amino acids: CASSSGQYYEQYF. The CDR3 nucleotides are TGCGCCAGCAGCTCGGGACAGTACTACGAGCAGTACTTC.

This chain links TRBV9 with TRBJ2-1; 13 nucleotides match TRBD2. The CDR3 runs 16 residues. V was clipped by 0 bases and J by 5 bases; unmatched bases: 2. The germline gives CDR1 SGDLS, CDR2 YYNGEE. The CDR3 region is CASSVGGLAGDNEQFF. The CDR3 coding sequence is TGTGCCAGCAGCGTAGGAGGACTAGCGGGAGACAATGAGCAGTTCTTC.

As DNA, the CDR3 is TGTGCCAGCAGCTTAGGCCCTAGCGGGATCGGGGCAGATACGCAGTATTTT. Its protein is CASSLGPSGIGADTQYF. V gene TRBV7-2 combines with J gene TRBJ2-3; TRBD2 aligns across 9 bases. The germline gives CDR1 SGHTA, CDR2 FQGNSA. The CDR3 is 17 residues long. The J segment lost 4 bases and the V segment lost 1 base, leaving 9 bases of the junction unmatched.

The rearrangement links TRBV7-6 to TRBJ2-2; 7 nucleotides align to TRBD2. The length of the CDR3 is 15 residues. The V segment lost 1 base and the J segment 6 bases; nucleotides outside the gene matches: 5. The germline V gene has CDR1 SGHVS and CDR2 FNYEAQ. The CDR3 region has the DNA TGTGCCAGCAGCTTAGTGTGGGAGGGGTCCGGGGAGCTGTTTTTT. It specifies CASSLVWEGSGELFF.

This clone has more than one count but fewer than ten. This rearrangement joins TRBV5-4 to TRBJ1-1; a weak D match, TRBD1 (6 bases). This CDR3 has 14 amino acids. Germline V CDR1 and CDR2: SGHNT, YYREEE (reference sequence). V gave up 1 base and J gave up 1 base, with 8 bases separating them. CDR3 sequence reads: CASSLRTANTEAFF. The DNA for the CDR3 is TGTGCCAGCAGCTTGAGGACAGCGAACACTGAAGCTTTCTTT.

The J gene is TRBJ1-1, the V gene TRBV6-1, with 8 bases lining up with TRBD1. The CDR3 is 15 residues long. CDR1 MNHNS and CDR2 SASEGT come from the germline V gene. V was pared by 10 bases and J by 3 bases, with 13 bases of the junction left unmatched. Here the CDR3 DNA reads TGTGCCACGCGGGTCCAGGGGGCCGAATACACTGAAGCTTTCTTT. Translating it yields CATRVQGAEYTEAFF.

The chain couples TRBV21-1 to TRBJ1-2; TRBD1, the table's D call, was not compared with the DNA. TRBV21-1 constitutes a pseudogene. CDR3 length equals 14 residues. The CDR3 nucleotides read TGTGCCAGCAGCAAATGTCGCCAGTTGAAAGGCTACACCTTC. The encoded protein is CASSKCRQLKGYTF.

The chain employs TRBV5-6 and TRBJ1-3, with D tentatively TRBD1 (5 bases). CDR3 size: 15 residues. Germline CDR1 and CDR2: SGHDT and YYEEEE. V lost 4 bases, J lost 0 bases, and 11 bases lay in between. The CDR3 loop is CASSPGPSSGNTIYF. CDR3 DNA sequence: TGTGCCAGCAGCCCGGGACCGTCCTCTGGAAACACCATATATTTT.

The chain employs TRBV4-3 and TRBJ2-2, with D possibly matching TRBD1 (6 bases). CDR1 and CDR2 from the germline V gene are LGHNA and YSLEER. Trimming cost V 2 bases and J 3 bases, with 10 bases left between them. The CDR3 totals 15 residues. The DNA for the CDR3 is TGCGCCAGCAGCCAAAGGACAGTAGACACCGGGGAGCTGTTTTTT. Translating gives CASSQRTVDTGELFF.

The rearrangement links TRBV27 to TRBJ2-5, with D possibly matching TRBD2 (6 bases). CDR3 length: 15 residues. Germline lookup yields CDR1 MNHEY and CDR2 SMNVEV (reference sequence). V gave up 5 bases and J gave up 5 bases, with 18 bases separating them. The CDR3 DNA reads TGTGCCAGCAGTCCCCGACTAGTGGGAATTGAGACCCAGTACTTC. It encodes CASSPRLVGIETQYF.

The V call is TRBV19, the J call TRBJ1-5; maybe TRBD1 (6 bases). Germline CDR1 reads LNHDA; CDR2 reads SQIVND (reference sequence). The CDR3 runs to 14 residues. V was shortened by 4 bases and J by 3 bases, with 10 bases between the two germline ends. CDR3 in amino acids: CASSSNRDNQPQHF. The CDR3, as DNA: TGTGCCAGTAGTAGTAACAGGGACAATCAGCCCCAGCATTTT.

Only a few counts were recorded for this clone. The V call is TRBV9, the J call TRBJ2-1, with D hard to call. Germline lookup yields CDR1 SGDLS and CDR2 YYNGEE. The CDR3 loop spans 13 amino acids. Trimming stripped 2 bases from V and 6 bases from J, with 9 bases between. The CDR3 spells CASSVATTNEQFF. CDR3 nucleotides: TGTGCCAGCAGCGTTGCCACAACCAATGAGCAGTTCTTC. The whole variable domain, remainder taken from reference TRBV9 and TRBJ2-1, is DSGVTQTPKHLITATGQRVTLRCSPRSGDLSVYWYQQSLDQGLQFLIQYYNGEERAKGNILERFSAQQFPDLHSELNLSSLELGDSALYFCASSVATTNEQFFGPGTRLTVL.

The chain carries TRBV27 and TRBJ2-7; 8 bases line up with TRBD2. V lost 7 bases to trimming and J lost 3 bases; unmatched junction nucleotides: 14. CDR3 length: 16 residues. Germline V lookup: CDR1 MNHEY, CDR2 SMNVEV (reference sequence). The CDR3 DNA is TGTGCCAGCACGTCCCGGACGGGCGGGGGGCTCTACGAGCAGTACTTC. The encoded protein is CASTSRTGGGLYEQYF.

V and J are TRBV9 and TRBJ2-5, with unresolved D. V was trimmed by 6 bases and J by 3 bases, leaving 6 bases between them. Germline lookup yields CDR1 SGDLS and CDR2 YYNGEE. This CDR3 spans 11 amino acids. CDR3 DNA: TGTGCCAGCAAGAGTGAAGAGACCCAGTACTTC. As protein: CASKSEETQYF.

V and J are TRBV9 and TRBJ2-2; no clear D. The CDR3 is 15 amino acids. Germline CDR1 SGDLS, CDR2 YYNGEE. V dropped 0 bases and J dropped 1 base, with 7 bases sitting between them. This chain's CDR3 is CASSVEARNTGELFF. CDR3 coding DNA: TGTGCCAGCAGCGTAGAGGCGCGGAACACCGGGGAGCTGTTTTTT.

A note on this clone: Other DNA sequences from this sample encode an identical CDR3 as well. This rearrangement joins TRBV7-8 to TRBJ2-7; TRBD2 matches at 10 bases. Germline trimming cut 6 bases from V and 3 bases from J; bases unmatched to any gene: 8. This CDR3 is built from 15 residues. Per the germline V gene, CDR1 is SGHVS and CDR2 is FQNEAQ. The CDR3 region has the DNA TGTGCCAGCAGGCCTTCTAGCGGGGGAGACTACGAGCAGTACTTC. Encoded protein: CASRPSSGGDYEQYF.

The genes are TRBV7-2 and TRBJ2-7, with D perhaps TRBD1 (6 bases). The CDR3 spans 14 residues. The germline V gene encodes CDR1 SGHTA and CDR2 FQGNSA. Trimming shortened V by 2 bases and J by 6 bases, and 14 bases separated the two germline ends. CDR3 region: CASSLRIGQTEQYF. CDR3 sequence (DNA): TGTGCCAGCAGCTTACGTATCGGACAGACCGAGCAGTACTTC.

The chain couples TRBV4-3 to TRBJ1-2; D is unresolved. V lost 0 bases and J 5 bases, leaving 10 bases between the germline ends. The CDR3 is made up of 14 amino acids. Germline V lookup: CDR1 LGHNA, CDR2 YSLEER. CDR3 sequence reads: CASSQEPELYGYTF. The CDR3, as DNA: TGCGCCAGCAGCCAAGAGCCCGAGCTTTATGGCTACACCTTC.

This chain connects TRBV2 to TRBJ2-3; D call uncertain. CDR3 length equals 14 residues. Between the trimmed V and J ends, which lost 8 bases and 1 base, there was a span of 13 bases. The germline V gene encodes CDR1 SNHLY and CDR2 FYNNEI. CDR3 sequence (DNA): TGTGCCAGCGGTTTGTCGGTTGGCACAGATACGCAGTATTTT. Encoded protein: CASGLSVGTDTQYF.

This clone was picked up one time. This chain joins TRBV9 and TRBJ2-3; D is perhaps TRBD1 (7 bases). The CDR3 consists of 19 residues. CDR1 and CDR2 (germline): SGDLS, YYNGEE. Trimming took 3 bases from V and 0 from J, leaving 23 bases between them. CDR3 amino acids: CASSARRGAGWSSTDTQYF. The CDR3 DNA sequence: TGTGCCAGCAGCGCCCGCAGGGGGGCGGGTTGGTCCAGCACAGATACGCAGTATTTT.